The present entry profiles one TCR beta chain with its context. Its matching antigen is unknown. The source of the sample is a study of OX40 agonist ivuxolimab in advanced cancers. At the level of the study: Hepatocellular carcinoma, melanoma, renal cell or head and neck cancer was diagnosed in the dose-escalation patients.

Sequenced by immunoSEQ multiplex PCR; TCRdb stores in-frame clones only, minus some. Of approximately 48,000 clones in the sample, around 77% were seen once. General study findings and limits: At 0.1-3.0 mg/kg, partial responders had clonal expansion among the lowest observed.

The ends were cut back, 7 bases at V and 5 bases at J, with 14 bases in the middle. CDR3 length: 13 residues. From germline, CDR1 is MNHEY and CDR2 SVGAGI. This chain links TRBV6-5 with TRBJ1-1; possibly TRBD1 for D (6 bases). The sample here was CD4+ or CD8+ T cells sorted from blood, taken in a trial of the OX40 agonist ivuxolimab. The receptor was derived from an adult with an advanced solid tumor such as melanoma, head and neck, liver or kidney cancer. CDR3 nucleotides: TGTGCCAGCATTTCAGGGAGGGGGACTGAAGCTTTCTTT. It yields the protein CASISGRGTEAFF.